The rows below give T cell receptor beta chains drawn from one sample of a study of cytomegalovirus exposure and HLA in healthy donors. Here immunoSEQ multiplex PCR was the method, and the copy in TCRdb shows in-frame clones only, minus some. The repertoire holds about 130,000 clones, with around 72% as singletons. The specimen sequenced was PBMCs. All receptors come from a young man in good health and CMV-seropositive. Both conserved end residues are part of each CDR3. D genes are given only for firm matches. The listing skips clone size in some rows; elsewhere it reads once, few, many or a size class.

d_gene	abundance	j_gene	v_gene	CDR3aa	CDR3nt
TRBD1	few	TRBJ1-1	TRBV19	CASSSRTGGEAFF	TGTGCCAGTAGTAGCAGGACAGGGGGCGAAGCTTTCTTT
TRBD2	NA	TRBJ2-7	TRBV13	CASSSLTSGMTYEQYF	TGTGCCAGCAGCTCTTTGACTAGCGGGATGACCTACGAGCAGTACTTC
NA	NA	TRBJ2-1	TRBV10-3	CVIRRDSSYNEQFF	TGTGTCATAAGACGGGATAGCTCCTACAATGAGCAGTTCTTC
TRBD2	NA	TRBJ2-7	TRBV18	CASSPIGGLAGVEQYF	TGTGCCAGCTCACCTATAGGGGGACTAGCGGGAGTGGAGCAGTACTTC
NA	NA	TRBJ1-5	TRBV11-2	CASSLGDRDNQPQHF	TGTGCCAGCAGCTTAGGCGACAGAGACAATCAGCCCCAGCATTTT
NA	NA	TRBJ2-1	TRBV29-1	CSVEGGRGNEQFF	TGCAGCGTCGAAGGGGGGAGGGGGAATGAGCAGTTCTTC
NA	NA	TRBJ2-5	TRBV19	CASSPGIGLADPETQYF	TGTGCCAGTAGTCCCGGCATCGGGCTAGCAGACCCAGAGACCCAGTACTTC
NA	NA	TRBJ1-2	TRBV7-2	CASSPTGSLIYGYTF	TGTGCCAGCAGCCCTACAGGGTCCCTCATCTATGGCTACACCTTC
TRBD2	once	TRBJ2-7	TRBV30	CAWRTSGSYEQYF	TGTGCCTGGAGGACTAGCGGGAGCTACGAGCAGTACTTC
NA	once	TRBJ1-1	TRBV7-2	CAGSLNGRGTEAFF	TGTGCCGGCAGCTTAAACGGTCGAGGCACTGAAGCTTTCTTT
NA	few	TRBJ2-5	TRBV7-8	CASSLAITRQETQYF	TGTGCCAGCAGCTTAGCGATAACTAGACAAGAGACCCAGTACTTC
TRBD2	NA	TRBJ2-7	TRBV7-2	CASRRLAGGSYEQYF	TGTGCCAGCAGGAGACTAGCGGGGGGATCCTACGAGCAGTACTTC
NA	NA	TRBJ2-7	TRBV13	CASSLGPGYEQYF	TGTGCCAGCAGCTTAGGCCCGGGATACGAGCAGTACTTC
TRBD1	once	TRBJ1-5	TRBV5-1	CASSSGTGGQPQHF	TGCGCCAGCAGCTCGGGGACAGGGGGCCAGCCCCAGCATTTT
TRBD1	NA	TRBJ1-3	TRBV5-1	CASSSDRGSGNTIYF	TGCGCCAGCAGCTCGGACAGGGGCTCTGGAAACACCATATATTTT
NA	once	TRBJ2-1	TRBV9	CASSALAGTVYNEQFF	TGTGCCAGCAGCGCCCTCGCCGGGACTGTTTACAATGAGCAGTTCTTC
TRBD1	NA	TRBJ1-1	TRBV7-2	CASSPGTGKNTEAFF	TGTGCCAGCAGCCCCGGGACAGGGAAAAACACTGAAGCTTTCTTT
TRBD1	NA	TRBJ1-1	TRBV18	CASSPRQGRGMNTEAFF	TGTGCCAGCTCACCACGACAGGGGAGGGGGATGAACACTGAAGCTTTCTTT
NA	NA	TRBJ2-3	TRBV30	CAWSDWGSTDTQYF	TGTGCCTGGAGCGACTGGGGCTCCACAGATACGCAGTATTTT
TRBD1	NA	TRBJ2-2	TRBV25-1	CASSEWKDRANTGELFF	TGTGCCAGCAGTGAATGGAAGGACAGGGCGAACACCGGGGAGCTGTTTTTT
NA	NA	TRBJ1-1	TRBV30	CAWGLGGGEAFF	TGTGCCTGGGGTCTAGGAGGCGGAGAAGCTTTCTTT
TRBD1	few	TRBJ2-7	TRBV13	CASSLGGTGKTYEQYF	TGTGCCAGCAGCTTAGGAGGGACAGGGAAAACCTACGAGCAGTACTTC
NA	once	TRBJ1-6	TRBV25-1	CASRGEGDSPLHF	TGTGCCAGCAGAGGAGAGGGGGATTCACCCCTCCACTTT
TRBD1	NA	TRBJ1-2	TRBV5-6	CASTEGQGIYGYTF	TGTGCCAGCACTGAGGGACAGGGGATCTATGGCTACACCTTC
NA	NA	TRBJ2-7	TRBV28	CASSLWGGTGEQYF	TGTGCCAGCAGTTTATGGGGGGGAACGGGCGAGCAGTACTTC
NA	NA	TRBJ2-2	TRBV9	CASSVQRTGELFF	TGTGCCAGCAGCGTCCAACGGACCGGGGAGCTGTTTTTT
NA	NA	TRBJ1-1	TRBV4-1	CASSPRDTNTEAFF	TGCGCCAGCAGCCCCAGGGATACGAACACTGAAGCTTTCTTT
NA	NA	TRBJ1-1	TRBV5-1	CASSLSPTGATEAFF	TGCGCCAGCAGCTTATCTCCGACAGGAGCCACTGAAGCTTTCTTT
TRBD1	NA	TRBJ1-1	TRBV7-3	CASSLRPGQDNTEAFF	TGTGCCAGCAGCTTAAGACCGGGACAGGACAACACTGAAGCTTTCTTT
NA	NA	TRBJ2-1	TRBV7-3	CASSSTTDPLYNEQFF	TGTGCCAGCAGCTCAACCACAGACCCCCTTTACAATGAGCAGTTCTTC
TRBD1	few	TRBJ1-1	TRBV5-1	CATRTGDMGGTEAFF	TGCGCCACCAGGACAGGGGATATGGGAGGCACTGAAGCTTTCTTT
NA	NA	TRBJ1-6	TRBV6-6	CASSYKNRGNSPLHF	TGTGCCAGCAGTTACAAGAATCGGGGAAATTCACCCCTCCACTTT
TRBD1	NA	TRBJ1-2	TRBV7-2	CASSLAGQGAYGYTF	TGTGCCAGCAGCTTAGCGGGACAGGGGGCCTATGGCTACACCTTC
NA	NA	TRBJ1-1	TRBV6-5	CASSYTGNTEAFF	TGTGCCAGCAGTTACACTGGGAACACTGAAGCTTTCTTT
TRBD2	NA	TRBJ2-1	TRBV18	CASSTAGGGYNEQFF	TGTGCCAGCTCCACAGCGGGAGGGGGCTACAATGAGCAGTTCTTC
NA	NA	TRBJ2-7	TRBV6-5	CASSERLNSEQYF	TGTGCCAGCAGCGAGAGGCTCAATTCCGAGCAGTACTTC
NA	few	TRBJ2-4	TRBV19	CASSLGQSSTKNIQYF	TGTGCCAGTAGTCTCGGACAGAGTTCGACCAAAAACATTCAGTACTTC
NA	NA	TRBJ2-3	TRBV7-2	CATRREGGTDTQYF	TGTGCCACCCGGAGGGAAGGAGGGACAGATACGCAGTATTTT
TRBD1	once	TRBJ2-1	TRBV4-1	CASSQVLGQGNEQFF	TGCGCCAGCAGCCAAGTTCTCGGACAGGGCAATGAGCAGTTCTTC
NA	NA	TRBJ2-3	TRBV7-2	CASSLNSPPDTQYF	TGTGCCAGCAGCTTAAACTCCCCGCCAGATACGCAGTATTTT
TRBD1	NA	TRBJ1-2	TRBV6-5	CASRLTGGENYGYTF	TGTGCCAGCAGGCTGACAGGGGGTGAGAACTATGGCTACACCTTC
NA	NA	TRBJ1-5	TRBV19	CASSTGPYNQPQHF	TGTGCCAGTAGTACAGGGCCGTATAATCAGCCCCAGCATTTT
TRBD1	NA	TRBJ1-5	TRBV6-4	CASSRDRDQPQHF	TGTGCCAGCAGCCGGGACAGAGATCAGCCCCAGCATTTT
NA	NA	TRBJ1-1	TRBV28	CASTPSYGNTEAFF	TGTGCCAGCACCCCCTCGTACGGGAACACTGAAGCTTTCTTT
NA	once	TRBJ2-1	TRBV30	CAWAVGGTLNEQFF	TGTGCCTGGGCAGTAGGGGGAACATTAAATGAGCAGTTCTTC
NA	NA	TRBJ2-4	TRBV19	CASSILGVAKNIQYF	TGTGCCAGTAGTATATTAGGGGTAGCCAAAAACATTCAGTACTTC